There are many counts of the clone carrying this T cell receptor beta chain. Its antigen is undetermined. This entry comes from a study of HIV-infected patients and healthy controls. General study points: Compared with untreated HIV+ repertoires, healthy controls showed roughly threefold more distinct CDR3s and higher Shannon diversity.

cDNA was made from about 500 ng RNA using alpha and beta constant primers. Using multiplexing indices, alpha and beta chain libraries were generated apart by chain-specific third strand synthesis. Each cDNA molecule was barcoded, and a single primer pair amplified each chain. The cDNA received a 5' RACE adapter containing a random hexamer plus an SP2 sequencing primer site. TCRdb passed the 5' RACE reads through MiXCR, listing each CDR3 protein once. The table records about 7,000 distinct CDR3 sequences, roughly 10% of them present only once. Whole blood was used without fractionation, so all unsorted peripheral T cells were included. RNA came from 2 to 2.5 ml of peripheral blood. Germline trimming cut 3 bases from V and 3 bases from J; bases unmatched to any gene: 4. The CDR3 has 16 residues. Germline CDR1 ENHRY, CDR2 SYGVKD.

The clonotype originates from an adult with HIV infection. Sequencing used blood, obtained before antiretroviral therapy. The gene calls are TRBV10-3 and TRBJ2-3, with 12 bases identical to TRBD2. CDR3 DNA: TGTGCCATCAGTGACCCGCTAGCGGGGGGGACAGATACGCAGTATTTT. Translating it yields CAISDPLAGGTDTQYF.